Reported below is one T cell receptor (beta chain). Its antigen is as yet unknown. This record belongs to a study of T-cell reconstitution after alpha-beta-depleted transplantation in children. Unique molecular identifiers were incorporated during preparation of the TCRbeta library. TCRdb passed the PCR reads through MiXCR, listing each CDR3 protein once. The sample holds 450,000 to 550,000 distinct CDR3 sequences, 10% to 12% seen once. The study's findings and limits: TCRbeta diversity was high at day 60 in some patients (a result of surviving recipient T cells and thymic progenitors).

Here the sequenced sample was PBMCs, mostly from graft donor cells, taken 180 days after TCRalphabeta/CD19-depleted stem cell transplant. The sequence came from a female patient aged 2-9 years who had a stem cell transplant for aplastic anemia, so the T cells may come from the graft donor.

The CDR3 region has the DNA TGCGCCAGCAGCCAAGATCGGAAAGGGTTAGAGACCCAGTACTTC. It codes for CASSQDRKGLETQYF. The chain employs TRBV4-3 and TRBJ2-5; D is undetermined. The germline gives CDR1 LGHNA, CDR2 YSLEER. This CDR3 spans 15 amino acids. Trimming took off 0 bases at V and 4 bases at J, with 12 bases between the two ends.